This entry features one T cell receptor (beta chain) sequence. No cognate antigen has been identified for it. Base qualities are not provided; no much larger clone lies one nucleotide away. The entry originates in a study of control samples from healthy donors and cancer patients (TCRdb year 2020). The CDR3 spans 15 residues, from the cysteine through the phenylalanine. The retained sequence is limited to the CDR3, 45 bases, with the frame set at the first base. CDR1 SGDLS and CDR2 YYNGEE are derived from the germline V gene. V loses 4 bases at its end and J loses 5 bases; junction bases beyond the gene matches: 6. The library was built by means of the immunoSEQ multiplex PCR assay. What TCRdb holds here is the immuneACCESS table cut down to in-frame rearrangements. Part of the clones is not present; checked against another copy, under half of the missing clones reflect an unresolved V gene, and the others are unexplained. The sample includes about 130,000 clones, with approximately 92% observed a single time. The ten top clones hold about 2.6% of the sample.

The sequence is built from TRBV9 and TRBJ1-5; 10 bases in the middle match TRBD1. This clonotype originated in a man aged 18 to 29 in good health. Material for sequencing was blood. In nucleotides, the sequence is TGTGCCAGCAGCTCATCCGGGACAGGGGATCAGCCCCAGCATTTT. This codes for CASSSSGTGDQPQHF.